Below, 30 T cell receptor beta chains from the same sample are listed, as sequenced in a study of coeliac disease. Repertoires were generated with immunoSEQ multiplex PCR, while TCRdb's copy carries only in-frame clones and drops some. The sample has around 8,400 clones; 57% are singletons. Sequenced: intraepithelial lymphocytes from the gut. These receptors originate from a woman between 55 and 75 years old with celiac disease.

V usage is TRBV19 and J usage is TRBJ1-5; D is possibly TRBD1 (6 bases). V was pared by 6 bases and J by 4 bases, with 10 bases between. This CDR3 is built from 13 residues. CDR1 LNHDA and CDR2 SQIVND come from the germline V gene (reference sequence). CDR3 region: CASRNRENQPQHF. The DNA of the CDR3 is TGTGCCAGTAGGAACAGGGAGAATCAGCCCCAGCATTTT. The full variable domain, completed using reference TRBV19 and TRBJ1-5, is DGGITQSPKYLFRKEGQNVTLSCEQNLNHDAMYWYRQDPGQGLRLIYYSQIVNDFQKGDIAEGYSVSREKKESFPLTVTSAQKNPTAFYLCASRNRENQPQHFGDGTRLSIL.

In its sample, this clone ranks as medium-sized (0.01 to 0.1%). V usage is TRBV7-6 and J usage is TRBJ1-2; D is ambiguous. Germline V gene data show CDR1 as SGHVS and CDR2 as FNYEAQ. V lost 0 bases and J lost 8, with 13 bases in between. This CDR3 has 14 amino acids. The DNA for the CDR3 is TGTGCCAGCAGCTTAGCCGCAGGCGATCGCGGCTACACCTTC. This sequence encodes CASSLAAGDRGYTF.

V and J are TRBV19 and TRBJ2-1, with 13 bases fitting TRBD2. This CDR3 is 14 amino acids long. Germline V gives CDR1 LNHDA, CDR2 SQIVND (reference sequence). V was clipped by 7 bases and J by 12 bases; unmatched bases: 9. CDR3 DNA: TGTGCCAGTATCCCGGGACTAGCGGGATGGGGGCAGTTCTTC. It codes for CASIPGLAGWGQFF.

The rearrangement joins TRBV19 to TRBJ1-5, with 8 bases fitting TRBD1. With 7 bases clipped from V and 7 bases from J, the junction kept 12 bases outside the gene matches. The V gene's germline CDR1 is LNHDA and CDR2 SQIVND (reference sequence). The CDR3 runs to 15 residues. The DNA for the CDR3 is TGTGCCAGTACCGTCGGGACAGGCGGTCGGCAGCCCCAGCATTTT. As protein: CASTVGTGGRQPQHF.

CDR3 residues: CASSEGTTGQEKLFF. CDR3 coding DNA: TGTGCCAGCAGTGAAGGGACAACCGGACAGGAAAAACTGTTTTTT. This sequence joins TRBV25-1 and TRBJ1-4; the D gene is possibly TRBD1 (6 bases). Between the trimmed V and J ends, which lost 2 bases and 8 bases, there was a span of 15 bases. This CDR3 has 15 amino acids. The V gene's germline CDR1 is MGHDK and CDR2 SYGVNS. Full variable domain (remainder filled in from reference TRBV25-1 and TRBJ1-4): EADIYQTPRYLVIGTGKKITLECSQTMGHDKMYWYQQDPGMELHLIHYSYGVNSTEKGDLSSESTVSRIRTEHFPLTLESARPSHTSQYLCASSEGTTGQEKLFFGSGTQLSVL.

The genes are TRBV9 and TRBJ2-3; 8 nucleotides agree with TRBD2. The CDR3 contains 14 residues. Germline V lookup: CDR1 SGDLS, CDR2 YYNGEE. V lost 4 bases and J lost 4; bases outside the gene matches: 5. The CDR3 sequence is CASSIRTSPDTQYF. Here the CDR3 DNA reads TGTGCCAGCAGCATAAGGACTAGCCCAGATACGCAGTATTTT.

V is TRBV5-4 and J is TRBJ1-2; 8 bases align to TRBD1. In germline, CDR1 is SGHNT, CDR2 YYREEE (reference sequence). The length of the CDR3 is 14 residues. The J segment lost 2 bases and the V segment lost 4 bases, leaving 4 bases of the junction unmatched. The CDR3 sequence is CASSRTGSNYGYTF. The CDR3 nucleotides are TGTGCCAGCAGCCGGACAGGGTCCAACTATGGCTACACCTTC.

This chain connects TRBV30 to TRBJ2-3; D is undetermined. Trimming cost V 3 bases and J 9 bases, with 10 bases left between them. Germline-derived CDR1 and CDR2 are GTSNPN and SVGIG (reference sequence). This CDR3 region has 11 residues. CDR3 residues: CAWRIGVTQYF. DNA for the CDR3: TGTGCCTGGAGGATCGGAGTAACGCAGTATTTT.

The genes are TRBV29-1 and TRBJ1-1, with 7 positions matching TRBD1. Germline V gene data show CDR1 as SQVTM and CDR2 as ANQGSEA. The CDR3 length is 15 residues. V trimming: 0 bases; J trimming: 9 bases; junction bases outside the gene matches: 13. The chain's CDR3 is CSVEDPGTEFPQAFF. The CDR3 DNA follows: TGCAGCGTTGAAGATCCTGGGACAGAATTTCCCCAAGCTTTCTTT.

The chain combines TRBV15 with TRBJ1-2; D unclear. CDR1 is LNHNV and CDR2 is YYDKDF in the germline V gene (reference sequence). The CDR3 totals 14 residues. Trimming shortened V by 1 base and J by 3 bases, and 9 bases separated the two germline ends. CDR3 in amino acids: CATSRGQSDYGYTF. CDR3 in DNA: TGTGCCACCAGCAGAGGACAATCAGACTATGGCTACACCTTC.

The CDR3 spells CASSALNTGGRQAFF. CDR3 DNA sequence: TGTGCCAGCAGTGCCCTTAACACAGGGGGCAGGCAGGCTTTCTTT. This chain joins TRBV27 and TRBJ1-1; 9 positions match TRBD1. CDR3 size: 15 residues. Germline-derived CDR1 and CDR2 are MNHEY and SMNVEV (reference sequence). With 5 bases clipped from V and 11 bases from J, the junction kept 15 bases outside the gene matches.

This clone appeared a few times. CDR3 sequence reads: CATSRVGPGGTEAFF. For the CDR3, the DNA is TGTGCCACCAGCAGAGTAGGCCCCGGCGGTACTGAAGCTTTCTTT. The V gene is TRBV15, the J gene TRBJ1-1; no definite D call. The CDR3 sequence is 15 residues long. Germline V gene sequence: CDR1 LNHNV, CDR2 YYDKDF (reference sequence). Trimming removed 1 base at V and 5 bases at J, with 14 bases between.

CDR3 sequence reads: CASTPSPIGANVLTF. CDR3 DNA: TGTGCCAGCACCCCAAGCCCGATTGGGGCCAACGTCCTGACTTTC. The chain has TRBV27 and TRBJ2-6; the D is unclear. The CDR3 runs to 15 residues. Germline V gene data show CDR1 as MNHEY and CDR2 as SMNVEV (reference sequence). The ends were cut back, 7 bases at V and 3 bases at J, with 13 bases in the middle.

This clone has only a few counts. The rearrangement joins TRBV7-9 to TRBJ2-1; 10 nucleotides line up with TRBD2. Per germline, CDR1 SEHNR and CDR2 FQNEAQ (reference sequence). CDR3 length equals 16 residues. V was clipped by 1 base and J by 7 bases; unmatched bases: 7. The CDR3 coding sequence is TGTGCCAGCAGCTTAGAGCCTAGCGGGAGCAGAAATGAGCAGTTCTTC. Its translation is CASSLEPSGSRNEQFF.

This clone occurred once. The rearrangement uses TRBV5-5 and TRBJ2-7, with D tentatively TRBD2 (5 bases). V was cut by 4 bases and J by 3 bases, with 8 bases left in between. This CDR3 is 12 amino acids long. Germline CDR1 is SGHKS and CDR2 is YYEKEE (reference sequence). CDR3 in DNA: TGTGCCAGCAGCGGGGAGAGCTACGAGCAGTACTTC. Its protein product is CASSGESYEQYF.

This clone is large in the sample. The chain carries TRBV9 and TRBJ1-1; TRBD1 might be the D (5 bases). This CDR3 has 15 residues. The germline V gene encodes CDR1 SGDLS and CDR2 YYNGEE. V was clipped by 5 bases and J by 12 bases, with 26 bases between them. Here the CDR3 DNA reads TGTGCCAGCAGTGAGGTGACCGGGGGGGGGAAAGAAACTTTCTTT. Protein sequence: CASSEVTGGGKETFF.

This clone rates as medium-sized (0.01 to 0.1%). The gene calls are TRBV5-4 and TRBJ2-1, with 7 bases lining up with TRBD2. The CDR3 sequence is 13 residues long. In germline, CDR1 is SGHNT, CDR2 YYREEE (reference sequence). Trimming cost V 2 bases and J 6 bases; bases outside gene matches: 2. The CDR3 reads CASSFGGGNEQFF. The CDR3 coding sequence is TGTGCCAGCAGCTTTGGCGGGGGCAATGAGCAGTTCTTC.

This chain's CDR3 is CASSHQTGLNYGYTF. The CDR3 DNA sequence: TGCGCCAGCAGCCACCAGACAGGGTTGAACTATGGCTACACCTTC. The V call is TRBV4-3, the J call TRBJ1-2; 7 nucleotides line up with TRBD1. Germline V CDR1 and CDR2: LGHNA, YSLEER. Unmatched junction bases numbered 6, after V lost 3 bases and J lost 2 bases. This CDR3 comprises 15 residues.

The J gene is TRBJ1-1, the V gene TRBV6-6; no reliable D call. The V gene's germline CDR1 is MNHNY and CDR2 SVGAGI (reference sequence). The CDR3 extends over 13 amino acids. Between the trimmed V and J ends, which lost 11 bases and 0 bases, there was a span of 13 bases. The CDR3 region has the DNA TGTGCCTCCCACACCGCCCTGAACACTGAAGCTTTCTTT. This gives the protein CASHTALNTEAFF.

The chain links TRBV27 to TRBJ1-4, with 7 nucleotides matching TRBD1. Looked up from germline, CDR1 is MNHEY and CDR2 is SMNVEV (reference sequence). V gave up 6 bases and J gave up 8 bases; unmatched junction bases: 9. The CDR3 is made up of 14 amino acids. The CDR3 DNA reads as TGTGCCAGCAGACCGGGACAGTTGTGGGAAAAACTGTTTTTT. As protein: CASRPGQLWEKLFF.

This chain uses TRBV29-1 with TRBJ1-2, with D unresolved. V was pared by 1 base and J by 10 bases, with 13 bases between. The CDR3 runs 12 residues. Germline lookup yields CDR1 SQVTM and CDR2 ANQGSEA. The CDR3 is CSVEARASTYTF. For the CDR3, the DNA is TGCAGCGTTGAAGCGAGGGCTAGTACCTACACCTTC. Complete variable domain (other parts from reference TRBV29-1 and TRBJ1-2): SAVISQKPSRDICQRGTSLTIQCQVDSQVTMMFWYRQQPGQSLTLIATANQGSEATYESGFVIDKFPISRPNLTFSTLTVSNMSPEDSSIYLCSVEARASTYTFGSGTRLTVV.

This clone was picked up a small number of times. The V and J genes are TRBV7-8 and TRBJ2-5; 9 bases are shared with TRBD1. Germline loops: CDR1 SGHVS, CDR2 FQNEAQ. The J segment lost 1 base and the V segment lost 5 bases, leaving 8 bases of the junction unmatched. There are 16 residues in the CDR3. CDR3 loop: CASSQGQGTFQETQYF. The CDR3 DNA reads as TGTGCCAGCAGCCAAGGACAGGGGACCTTCCAAGAGACCCAGTACTTC.

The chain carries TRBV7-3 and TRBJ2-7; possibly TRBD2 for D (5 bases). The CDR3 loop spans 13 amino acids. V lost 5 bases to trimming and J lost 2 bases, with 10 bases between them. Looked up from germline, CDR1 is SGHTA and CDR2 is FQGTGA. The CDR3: CASSTGNTYEQYF. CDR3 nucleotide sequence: TGTGCCAGCAGCACCGGGAACACCTACGAGCAGTACTTC.

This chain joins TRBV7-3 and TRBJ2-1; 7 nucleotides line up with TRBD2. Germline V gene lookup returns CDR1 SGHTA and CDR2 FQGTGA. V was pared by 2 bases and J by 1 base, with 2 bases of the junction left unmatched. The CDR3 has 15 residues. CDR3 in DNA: TGTGCCAGCAGCTTAGCGGGAGAATCCTACAATGAGCAGTTCTTC. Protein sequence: CASSLAGESYNEQFF.

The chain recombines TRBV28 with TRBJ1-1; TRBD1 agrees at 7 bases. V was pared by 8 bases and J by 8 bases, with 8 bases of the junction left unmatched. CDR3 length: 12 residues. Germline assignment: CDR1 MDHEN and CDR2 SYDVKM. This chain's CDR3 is CASQTGHEEAFF. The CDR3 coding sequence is TGTGCCAGCCAGACAGGGCACGAGGAAGCTTTCTTT.

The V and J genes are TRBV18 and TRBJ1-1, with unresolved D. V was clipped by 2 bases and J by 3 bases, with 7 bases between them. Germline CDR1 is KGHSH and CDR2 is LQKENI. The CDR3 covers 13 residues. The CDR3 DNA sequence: TGTGCCAGCTCACCAGTGAGGGACACTGAAGCTTTCTTT. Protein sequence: CASSPVRDTEAFF.

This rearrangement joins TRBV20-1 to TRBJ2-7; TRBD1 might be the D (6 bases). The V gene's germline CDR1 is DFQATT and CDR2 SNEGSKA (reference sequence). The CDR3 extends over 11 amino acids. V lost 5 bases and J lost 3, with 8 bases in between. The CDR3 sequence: CSALQGYEQYF. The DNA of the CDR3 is TGCAGTGCTCTACAGGGCTACGAGCAGTACTTC.

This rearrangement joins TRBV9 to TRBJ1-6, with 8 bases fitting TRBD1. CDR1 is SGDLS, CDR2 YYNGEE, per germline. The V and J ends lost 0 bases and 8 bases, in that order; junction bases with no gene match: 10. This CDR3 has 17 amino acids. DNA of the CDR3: TGTGCCAGCAGCGTAGCTGATCGGACAGGGCACGATTCACCCCTCCACTTT. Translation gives CASSVADRTGHDSPLHF. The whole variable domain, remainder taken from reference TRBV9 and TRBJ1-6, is DSGVTQTPKHLITATGQRVTLRCSPRSGDLSVYWYQQSLDQGLQFLIQYYNGEERAKGNILERFSAQQFPDLHSELNLSSLELGDSALYFCASSVADRTGHDSPLHFGNGTRLTVT.

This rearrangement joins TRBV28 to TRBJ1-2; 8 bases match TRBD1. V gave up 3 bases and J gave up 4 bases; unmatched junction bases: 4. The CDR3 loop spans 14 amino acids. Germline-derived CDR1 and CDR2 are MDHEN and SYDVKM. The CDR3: CASSLAGGLYGYTF. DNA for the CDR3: TGTGCCAGCAGTTTGGCAGGGGGCCTCTATGGCTACACCTTC.

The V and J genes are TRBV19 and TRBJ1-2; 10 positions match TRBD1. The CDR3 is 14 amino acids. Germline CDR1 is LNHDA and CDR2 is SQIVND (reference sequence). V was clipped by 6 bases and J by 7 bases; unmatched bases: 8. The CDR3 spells CASRPGTGASGYTF. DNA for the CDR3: TGTGCCAGTAGGCCCGGGACAGGGGCGTCTGGCTACACCTTC.